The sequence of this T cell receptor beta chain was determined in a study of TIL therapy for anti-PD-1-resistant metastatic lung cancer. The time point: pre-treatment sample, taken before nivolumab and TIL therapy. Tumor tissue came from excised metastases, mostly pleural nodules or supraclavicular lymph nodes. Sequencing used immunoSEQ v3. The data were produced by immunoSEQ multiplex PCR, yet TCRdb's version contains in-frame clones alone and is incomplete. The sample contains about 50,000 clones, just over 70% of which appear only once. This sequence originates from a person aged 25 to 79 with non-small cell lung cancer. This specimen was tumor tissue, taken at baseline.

The CDR3 DNA reads as TGCGCCAGCAGCCAAGATTGGCTAGCGGGGGGTTGGTCCAATGAGCAGTTCTTC. It codes for CASSQDWLAGGWSNEQFF. The rearrangement uses TRBV4-1 and TRBJ2-1; 11 nucleotides line up with TRBD2. This CDR3 contains 18 residues. Germline CDR1 is MGHRA and CDR2 is YSYEKL. J gave up 6 bases and V 0 bases, and 10 bases lay outside the gene matches.